These 21 T cell receptor beta chains share one sample of origin, sequenced in a study of T cell changes during pregnancy in multiple sclerosis. TCRdb's table, derived via immunoSEQ multiplex PCR, lists solely in-frame clones and lacks some. Altogether about 120,000 clones are present, roughly 92% being singletons, with the ten largest covering approximately 6.3%. The source material was peripheral blood, sampled before pregnancy. The source is a female donor with multiple sclerosis, enrolled in a pregnancy study.

The rearrangement links TRBV4-1 to TRBJ2-7; 13 bases line up with TRBD2. The ends lost 4 bases at V and 10 bases at J; junction bases unmatched: 7. The CDR3 covers 14 residues. Germline V gene lookup returns CDR1 MGHRA and CDR2 YSYEKL. The CDR3 here is CASSLRLAGGYQYF. DNA of the CDR3: TGCGCCAGCAGCCTCCGACTAGCGGGAGGCTACCAGTACTTC.

J is TRBJ2-1 and V is TRBV27; a weak D match, TRBD2 (5 bases). This CDR3 contains 15 residues. Germline V gives CDR1 MNHEY, CDR2 SMNVEV (reference sequence). The V end lost 0 bases, the J end lost 4 bases, and 10 bases lay between the germline ends. CDR3: CASSLSPSRYNEQFF. The CDR3 region has the DNA TGTGCCAGCAGTTTATCCCCTAGCAGGTACAATGAGCAGTTCTTC.

The chain combines TRBV7-3 with TRBJ2-2; 13 positions match TRBD2. Germline CDR1 SGHTA, CDR2 FQGTGA. The CDR3 length is 14 residues. The V and J ends lost 4 bases and 8 bases, in that order; junction bases with no gene match: 1. The CDR3 DNA reads as TGTGCCAGCAGCTCGGGACTAGCGGGAGGGGAGCTGTTTTTT. This sequence encodes CASSSGLAGGELFF.

The chain joins TRBV5-1 to TRBJ2-2; D remains ambiguous. From germline, CDR1 is SGHRS and CDR2 YFSETQ. CDR3 length equals 13 residues. Trimming took off 2 bases at V and 3 bases at J, with 5 bases between the two ends. The CDR3, as DNA: TGCGCCAGCAGCTTTGCGGACACCGGGGAGCTGTTTTTT. Amino acid sequence: CASSFADTGELFF.

The genes are TRBV2 and TRBJ2-1, with TRBD2 as a possible D gene (6 bases). The V gene's germline CDR1 is SNHLY and CDR2 FYNNEI. The V end lost 6 bases, the J end lost 6 bases, and 12 bases lay between the germline ends. This CDR3 comprises 13 residues. Here the CDR3 reads CASSGGRVNEQFF. The CDR3 DNA sequence: TGTGCCAGCAGCGGGGGAAGGGTCAATGAGCAGTTCTTC. Full variable domain (rest looked up from reference TRBV2 and TRBJ2-1): EPEVTQTPSHQVTQMGQEVILRCVPISNHLYFYWYRQILGQKVEFLVSFYNNEISEKSEIFDDQFSVERPDGSNFTLKIRSTKLEDSAMYFCASSGGRVNEQFFGPGTRLTVL.

This chain connects TRBV28 to TRBJ2-1; no firm D call. CDR3 size: 11 residues. The germline V and J ends were trimmed by 5 bases and 5 bases, with 4 bases remaining between them. Per germline, CDR1 MDHEN and CDR2 SYDVKM. CDR3 nucleotide sequence: TGTGCCAGCAGTCTAAACAATGAGCAGTTCTTC. This encodes CASSLNNEQFF. The full variable domain, completed using reference TRBV28 and TRBJ2-1, is DVKVTQSSRYLVKRTGEKVFLECVQDMDHENMFWYRQDPGLGLRLIYFSYDVKMKEKGDIPEGYSVSREKKERFSLILESASTNQTSMYLCASSLNNEQFFGPGTRLTVL.

The chain uses TRBV6-1 and TRBJ1-1; D is ambiguous. Looked up from germline, CDR1 is MNHNS and CDR2 is SASEGT. Trimming took off 4 bases at V and 0 bases at J, with 9 bases between the two ends. The CDR3 is 14 residues long. In nucleotides, the CDR3 is TGTGCCAGCAGTGTCGAGGTTGTGAACACTGAAGCTTTCTTT. It codes for CASSVEVVNTEAFF.

The chain recombines TRBV5-4 with TRBJ1-1; D is unresolved. V lost 0 bases and J 4 bases, leaving 13 bases between the germline ends. Germline V gives CDR1 SGHNT, CDR2 YYREEE (reference sequence). This CDR3 has 15 amino acids. The chain's CDR3 is CASSLEPTRGTEAFF. The CDR3 DNA is TGTGCCAGCAGCTTGGAGCCCACCCGGGGCACTGAAGCTTTCTTT.

This clone is a singleton in its sample. This chain connects TRBV30 to TRBJ1-1, with 12 nucleotides matching TRBD1. This CDR3 is 16 amino acids long. Germline V gene lookup returns CDR1 GTSNPN and CDR2 SVGIG (reference sequence). V trimming: 6 bases; J trimming: 5 bases; junction bases outside the gene matches: 13. The CDR3 is CACGTGGPARGTEAFF. CDR3 nucleotide sequence: TGTGCCTGCGGGACAGGGGGCCCCGCAAGAGGTACTGAAGCTTTCTTT.

The chain employs TRBV18 and TRBJ2-5, with TRBD2 matching 7 bases. Germline loops: CDR1 KGHSH, CDR2 LQKENI. The J segment lost 5 bases and the V segment lost 3 bases, leaving 9 bases of the junction unmatched. The CDR3 is made up of 15 amino acids. The CDR3 here is CASSPGLGAGETQYF. Written as DNA, the CDR3 is TGTGCCAGCTCACCCGGACTAGGGGCTGGGGAGACCCAGTACTTC.

This chain connects TRBV9 to TRBJ2-7, with D perhaps matching TRBD1 (5 bases). Per germline, CDR1 SGDLS and CDR2 YYNGEE. The CDR3 covers 16 residues. Trimming stripped 4 bases from V and 0 bases from J, with 17 bases between. The CDR3 nucleotides are TGTGCCAGCAGCCCTACCTTCGACAGAGTCTCCTACGAGCAGTACTTC. It encodes CASSPTFDRVSYEQYF.

The chain recombines TRBV5-8 with TRBJ2-2; D may be TRBD2 (6 bases). Trimming shortened V by 0 bases and J by 3 bases, and 21 bases separated the two germline ends. From germline, CDR1 is SGHTS and CDR2 YDEGEE. CDR3 length equals 19 residues. The chain's CDR3 is CASSLVLGLSVRDTGELFF. The CDR3 region has the DNA TGTGCCAGCAGCTTGGTTCTCGGACTATCCGTCAGGGACACCGGGGAGCTGTTTTTT.

The gene calls are TRBV18 and TRBJ2-5; TRBD1 matches at 8 bases. This CDR3 has 13 amino acids. The germline V gene has CDR1 KGHSH and CDR2 LQKENI. The V and J ends lost 6 bases and 5 bases, in that order; junction bases with no gene match: 5. CDR3 in amino acids: CASSGQGRETQYF. CDR3 nucleotide sequence: TGTGCCAGCTCCGGACAGGGTCGGGAGACCCAGTACTTC.

The chain recombines TRBV29-1 with TRBJ1-1; the D gene is possibly TRBD1 (5 bases). The CDR3 contains 11 residues. Trimming cost V 4 bases and J 6 bases, with 9 bases left between them. Per germline, CDR1 SQVTM and CDR2 ANQGSEA. This CDR3 is CSVVQGSEAFF. The DNA of the CDR3 is TGCAGCGTTGTGCAGGGCTCTGAAGCTTTCTTT.

This sequence joins TRBV7-2 and TRBJ1-1; no reliable D call. There are 16 residues in the CDR3. V was trimmed by 5 bases and J by 1 base, leaving 17 bases between them. CDR1 is SGHTA, CDR2 FQGNSA, per germline. The CDR3 spells CASSDGIGITNTEAFF. The CDR3, as DNA: TGTGCCAGCAGCGACGGGATAGGGATCACGAACACTGAAGCTTTCTTT.

J is TRBJ1-4 and V is TRBV6-5; D might be TRBD1 (5 bases). Trimming removed 6 bases at V and 3 bases at J, with 14 bases between. Germline assignment: CDR1 MNHEY and CDR2 SVGAGI. There are 15 residues in the CDR3. The CDR3 DNA sequence: TGTGCCAGCAGAGGAAGGGGTTTAGCTAATGAAAAACTGTTTTTT. It yields the protein CASRGRGLANEKLFF.

The rearrangement joins TRBV6-6 to TRBJ1-1; D gene ambiguous. The CDR3 loop spans 15 amino acids. CDR1 is MNHNY, CDR2 SVGAGI, per germline (reference sequence). The V end lost 2 bases, the J end lost 0 bases, and 10 bases lay between the germline ends. The CDR3 loop is CASSYGEALNTEAFF. The CDR3 DNA reads as TGTGCCAGCAGTTACGGGGAGGCTCTGAACACTGAAGCTTTCTTT.

The chain has TRBV29-1 and TRBJ2-7, with no clear D. Germline V gene lookup returns CDR1 SQVTM and CDR2 ANQGSEA. The CDR3 has 14 amino acids. CDR3 bases: TGCAGTGTAGCTCCCCGTACTGACTCCTACGAGCAGTACTTC. As protein: CSVAPRTDSYEQYF.

The chain couples TRBV9 to TRBJ2-7; 9 bases map to TRBD2. Germline CDR1 reads SGDLS; CDR2 reads YYNGEE. J was trimmed by 7 bases and V by 4 bases; bases with no gene match: 15. The length of the CDR3 is 16 residues. In DNA, the CDR3 is TGTGCCAGCAGCCCCCTTGGTAGATTAGCGGGAGTAGAGCAGTACTTC. Translated, it gives CASSPLGRLAGVEQYF.

The chain carries TRBV6-1 and TRBJ1-4; no clear D gene. Per germline, CDR1 MNHNS and CDR2 SASEGT. The CDR3 is 15 amino acids. V was pared by 7 bases and J by 2 bases, with 14 bases between. The CDR3 here is CASNSYRHTNEKLFF. DNA for the CDR3: TGTGCCAGCAATTCTTATCGACACACTAATGAAAAACTGTTTTTT.

This CDR3 is CASSMAGTGGHPNQPQHF. CDR3 nucleotides: TGTGCCAGTAGTATGGCGGGGACAGGGGGACATCCCAATCAGCCCCAGCATTTT. This chain connects TRBV19 to TRBJ1-5; 11 bases are a match to TRBD1. The CDR3 extends over 18 amino acids. Trimming at V came to 3 bases and at J to 3 bases, leaving 10 bases not matched to a gene. The germline gives CDR1 LNHDA, CDR2 SQIVND (reference sequence).